A single sample is the source of the 30 T cell receptor beta chains below, sequenced in a study of brain T cells in children with intractable seizures (dated by TCRdb to 2020 to 2022). The library was made by the immunoSEQ multiplex PCR assay. TCRdb's version of the immuneACCESS table is confined to in-frame rearrangements and falls short of the full clone set. An unresolved V gene accounts for under half of the shortfall where checked; the remainder is of unknown origin. Counted in this sample were about 350,000 clones; over 90% of them appeared once. The top ten clonotypes cover 5% to 7% of the sample. The intended sense of this specimen's time point label: blood from clinic visit 5 months post-surgery; TSC patient then seizure free. The specimen was peripheral blood, collected roughly 5 months after surgery. All receptors come from a boy younger than two with tuberous sclerosis and intractable seizures.

The chain has TRBV2 and TRBJ2-7; TRBD2 aligns across 10 bases. Trimming removed 2 bases from V and 3 bases from J; junction bases left unmatched: 7. There are 16 residues in the CDR3. CDR1 and CDR2 (germline): SNHLY, FYNNEI. CDR3 loop: CASSEKASGGIYEQYF. CDR3 DNA: TGTGCCAGCAGTGAAAAGGCTAGCGGGGGAATCTACGAGCAGTACTTC.

The chain joins TRBV27 to TRBJ2-7, with 8 bases that match TRBD2. V shed 8 bases and J 2 bases; nucleotides not matched to a gene: 8. Germline loops: CDR1 MNHEY, CDR2 SMNVEV (reference sequence). The CDR3 consists of 14 residues. The CDR3 DNA is TGTGCCAGCGGTCTAGCGGGCACCACCTACGAGCAGTACTTC. Translation: CASGLAGTTYEQYF.

The J gene is TRBJ2-1, the V gene TRBV5-1, with D tentatively TRBD2 (5 bases). Per the germline V gene, CDR1 is SGHRS and CDR2 is YFSETQ. The CDR3 runs to 15 residues. V shed 0 bases and J shed 1 base, with 8 bases lying between them. The CDR3 loop reads CASSLVSGSYNEQFF. CDR3 sequence (DNA): TGCGCCAGCAGCTTGGTGAGCGGATCCTACAATGAGCAGTTCTTC.

This chain uses TRBV19 with TRBJ1-2, with 7 bases identical to TRBD1. V lost 9 bases, J lost 7 bases, and 8 bases stayed unmatched. This CDR3 is built from 12 residues. Germline CDR1 reads LNHDA; CDR2 reads SQIVND (reference sequence). The CDR3 coding sequence is TGTGCCAGCAGGAAGGGGGCCGGTGGCTACACCTTC. Translated, it gives CASRKGAGGYTF.

This chain joins TRBV14 and TRBJ1-2; tentative D call: TRBD1 (5 bases). Germline V CDR1 and CDR2: SGHDN, FVKESK. Trimming removed 4 bases at V and 3 bases at J, with 18 bases between. The CDR3 has 16 residues. This chain's CDR3 is CASSPPFGGSDYGYTF. The CDR3 DNA sequence: TGTGCCAGCAGCCCTCCGTTCGGGGGGTCGGACTATGGCTACACCTTC.

V and J are TRBV9 and TRBJ1-6, with D possibly being TRBD1 (5 bases). The V end lost 2 bases, the J end lost 0 bases, and 9 bases lay between the germline ends. This CDR3 has 16 amino acids. The germline V gene has CDR1 SGDLS and CDR2 YYNGEE. The CDR3 bases are TGTGCCAGCAGCGTTGAGGGGAGCTCCTATAATTCACCCCTCCACTTT. Protein sequence: CASSVEGSSYNSPLHF.

The V and J genes are TRBV18 and TRBJ2-7; 8 bases align to TRBD2. The V and J ends lost 3 bases and 7 bases, in that order; junction bases with no gene match: 14. In germline, CDR1 is KGHSH, CDR2 LQKENI. CDR3 size: 16 residues. The CDR3 reads CASSPAREGLRREQYF. The CDR3 region has the DNA TGTGCCAGCTCACCCGCCCGGGAGGGACTACGGCGGGAGCAGTACTTC.

V usage is TRBV25-1 and J usage is TRBJ2-2; D is unclear. CDR3 size: 14 residues. Trimming took off 5 bases at V and 3 bases at J, with 10 bases between the two ends. CDR1 and CDR2 from the germline V gene are MGHDK and SYGVNS. In DNA, the CDR3 is TGTGCCAGCAGTTCTCTAAAGGACACCGGGGAGCTGTTTTTT. Its protein product is CASSSLKDTGELFF.

This rearrangement joins TRBV7-8 to TRBJ1-2, with D unclear. The germline CDR1 and CDR2 sequences are SGHVS and FQNEAQ. This CDR3 is built from 16 residues. The V gene lost 1 base and the J gene lost 8 bases, with 20 bases spanning the gap. CDR3 protein: CASSLGPTGKPEGYTF. DNA of the CDR3: TGTGCCAGCAGCTTAGGGCCAACTGGGAAGCCCGAAGGCTACACCTTC.

The chain couples TRBV7-6 to TRBJ2-5, with TRBD2 matching 10 bases. CDR3 length equals 17 residues. Germline CDR1 reads SGHVS; CDR2 reads FNYEAQ. Trimming at V came to 3 bases and at J to 4 bases, leaving 11 bases not matched to a gene. The CDR3 DNA sequence: TGTGCCAGCAGCTTTCGGGCTAGCGGGGGTCTCGGAGAGACCCAGTACTTC. It specifies CASSFRASGGLGETQYF.

The DNA of the CDR3 is TGTGCCAGCTCACCCCCGGGCGCAGGGACTGAAGCTTTCTTT. Its protein is CASSPPGAGTEAFF. The gene calls are TRBV18 and TRBJ1-1; the D gene is possibly TRBD1 (5 bases). CDR1 and CDR2 (germline): KGHSH, LQKENI. V lost 3 bases and J lost 5, with 13 bases in between. CDR3 size: 14 residues.

The rearrangement links TRBV19 to TRBJ1-2; unclear D gene. The V and J ends lost 6 bases and 6 bases respectively, with 17 bases between them. This CDR3 has 14 amino acids. Germline lookup yields CDR1 LNHDA and CDR2 SQIVND (reference sequence). The CDR3: CASSERSLYHGYTF. As DNA, the CDR3 is TGTGCCAGTAGCGAAAGATCTCTTTACCATGGCTACACCTTC. The full variable domain, rest sourced from reference TRBV19 and TRBJ1-2, is DGGITQSPKYLFRKEGQNVTLSCEQNLNHDAMYWYRQDPGQGLRLIYYSQIVNDFQKGDIAEGYSVSREKKESFPLTVTSAQKNPTAFYLCASSERSLYHGYTFGSGTRLTVV.

J is TRBJ2-5 and V is TRBV6-5; no reliable D call. Trimming took 0 bases from V and 5 from J, leaving 7 bases between them. The V gene's germline CDR1 is MNHEY and CDR2 SVGAGI. The CDR3 is 13 residues long. CDR3 loop: CASSYSGHETQYF. For the CDR3, the DNA is TGTGCCAGCAGTTACTCAGGTCACGAGACCCAGTACTTC.

The chain uses TRBV3-1 (or the pseudogene TRBV3-2) and TRBJ2-3; D unclear. Trimming pared 4 bases from V and 5 bases from J, leaving 10 bases between. Germline V CDR1 and CDR2: LGHDT, YNNKEL (reference sequence). The CDR3 extends over 13 amino acids. CDR3 amino acids: CASSLTLQDTQYF. The CDR3 coding sequence is TGTGCCAGCAGCCTTACTCTCCAAGATACGCAGTATTTT.

The chain has TRBV14 and TRBJ1-4; D is unclear. Germline CDR1 is SGHDN and CDR2 is FVKESK. This CDR3 spans 15 amino acids. With 4 bases removed from V and 3 bases from J, the gap between germline ends came to 12 bases. CDR3 in amino acids: CASSPAANANEKLFF. CDR3 sequence (DNA): TGTGCCAGCAGCCCCGCGGCAAACGCTAATGAAAAACTGTTTTTT.

CDR3 nucleotide sequence: TGCGCCAGCAGGCCGAACCGGGTCCCGAGTTGGACTGAAGCTTTCTTT. It encodes CASRPNRVPSWTEAFF. V usage is TRBV5-1 and J usage is TRBJ1-1, with D hard to call. CDR1 and CDR2 (germline): SGHRS, YFSETQ. V shed 5 bases and J shed 5 bases, with 22 bases lying between them. This CDR3 region has 16 residues.

This clone was found once. The chain combines TRBV9 with TRBJ2-7; 10 bases line up with TRBD1. The CDR3 sequence is 16 residues long. J was trimmed by 2 bases and V by 2 bases; bases with no gene match: 7. Germline CDR1 and CDR2: SGDLS and YYNGEE. CDR3 DNA sequence: TGTGCCAGCAGCGTGGAACCCGGGACAGGGGCCTACGAGCAGTACTTC. This gives the protein CASSVEPGTGAYEQYF.

CDR3 sequence: CASSLVVAASSKNIQYF. In DNA form, the CDR3 reads TGTGCCAGCAGCTTGGTGGTGGCAGCTTCTTCCAAAAACATTCAGTACTTC. This rearrangement joins TRBV7-2 to TRBJ2-4, with D hard to call. V lost 3 bases and J 2 bases, leaving 17 bases between the germline ends. CDR3 length equals 17 residues. Looked up from germline, CDR1 is SGHTA and CDR2 is FQGNSA.

The chain's CDR3 is CASSSRRLRSGNTIYF. The CDR3 DNA sequence: TGTGCCAGCAGCTCACGCAGACTCCGCTCTGGAAACACCATATATTTT. This rearrangement joins TRBV14 to TRBJ1-3; D is undetermined. CDR1 is SGHDN and CDR2 is FVKESK in the germline V gene. Trimming pared 5 bases from V and 0 bases from J, leaving 14 bases between. This CDR3 spans 16 amino acids.

In this sample, this clone turned up once. This rearrangement joins TRBV14 to TRBJ1-2, with TRBD1 matching 8 bases. This CDR3 has 13 residues. Germline CDR1 and CDR2: SGHDN and FVKESK. The J segment lost 6 bases and the V segment lost 4 bases, leaving 4 bases of the junction unmatched. For the CDR3, the DNA is TGTGCCAGCAGCCGCGGACAGGGACATGGCTACACCTTC. This encodes CASSRGQGHGYTF.

The chain has TRBV11-2 and TRBJ2-3; 8 bases are a match to TRBD2. Germline assignment: CDR1 SGHAT and CDR2 FQNNGV. The CDR3 covers 19 residues. The J segment lost 4 bases and the V segment lost 3 bases, leaving 18 bases of the junction unmatched. CDR3 loop: CASSLNPYAGTSGADTQYF. CDR3 in DNA: TGTGCCAGCAGCTTGAACCCATACGCCGGGACTAGTGGGGCAGATACGCAGTATTTT.

The J gene is TRBJ2-2, the V gene TRBV5-1; perhaps TRBD1 as D (6 bases). V was shortened by 3 bases and J by 2 bases, with 14 bases between the two germline ends. Germline V gives CDR1 SGHRS, CDR2 YFSETQ. This CDR3 is built from 16 residues. CDR3 loop: CASSSELRGNTGELFF. Here the CDR3 DNA reads TGCGCCAGCAGCTCCGAACTCAGGGGCAACACCGGGGAGCTGTTTTTT.

V is TRBV7-9 and J is TRBJ2-1; weak D call: TRBD2 (6 bases). This CDR3 has 15 amino acids. Germline V lookup: CDR1 SEHNR, CDR2 FQNEAQ (reference sequence). Trimming took 1 base from V and 8 from J, leaving 15 bases between them. CDR3 nucleotides: TGTGCCAGCAGCTTAGTGCAAGCGGGTTATGATGAGCAGTTCTTC. Protein: CASSLVQAGYDEQFF.

V usage is TRBV28 and J usage is TRBJ1-3; possibly TRBD1 for D (5 bases). The ends were cut back, 7 bases at V and 4 bases at J, with 17 bases in the middle. Germline V CDR1 and CDR2: MDHEN, SYDVKM. The CDR3 is 15 amino acids. Here the CDR3 reads CASTLDTIRGNTIYF. The CDR3 DNA follows: TGTGCCAGCACCCTGGACACGATAAGAGGAAACACCATATATTTT.

CDR3 coding DNA: TGTGCCTGGAGTGTATGGAGGGGAAACTATGGCTACACCTTC. As protein: CAWSVWRGNYGYTF. V usage is TRBV30 and J usage is TRBJ1-2, with D perhaps matching TRBD1 (5 bases). V was shortened by 0 bases and J by 2 bases, with 10 bases between the two germline ends. The CDR3 totals 14 residues. Germline assignment: CDR1 GTSNPN and CDR2 SVGIG (reference sequence).

This chain connects TRBV3-1 (or the pseudogene TRBV3-2) to TRBJ2-7; D not certain. The ends were cut back, 3 bases at V and 4 bases at J, with 10 bases in the middle. This CDR3 contains 13 residues. Germline lookup yields CDR1 LGHDT and CDR2 YNNKEL (reference sequence). The CDR3 protein is CASSHHRGYEQYF. The CDR3 DNA reads as TGTGCCAGCAGCCATCATCGAGGTTACGAGCAGTACTTC.

This clone was counted once. Other DNA sequences in this sample translate to the same CDR3. CDR3 protein: CASSLANTDTQYF. As DNA, the CDR3 is TGTGCCAGCAGCTTAGCGAACACAGATACGCAGTATTTT. This chain links TRBV7-9 with TRBJ2-3; D remains ambiguous. The CDR3 is 13 residues long. Germline V gives CDR1 SEHNR, CDR2 FQNEAQ (reference sequence). V was clipped by 0 bases and J by 2 bases, with 3 bases between them.

The chain has TRBV5-6 and TRBJ1-2, with 7 bases fitting TRBD1. The CDR3 loop spans 15 amino acids. V trimming: 4 bases; J trimming: 4 bases; junction bases outside the gene matches: 10. Germline CDR1 and CDR2: SGHDT and YYEEEE. The CDR3 region has the DNA TGTGCCAGCAGCCCAGTAGGACAGGTCAGCTATGGCTACACCTTC. Protein product: CASSPVGQVSYGYTF.

The rearrangement links TRBV6-5 to TRBJ2-5; 13 nucleotides line up with TRBD2. Germline V CDR1 and CDR2: MNHEY, SVGAGI. The V gene end was trimmed by 7 bases and the J gene end by 6 bases; junction bases not matched to a gene: 5. The CDR3 covers 14 residues. In DNA form, the CDR3 reads TGTGCCAGCATCACTAGCGGGGGGGCCAAGACCCAGTACTTC. This sequence encodes CASITSGGAKTQYF.

This chain links TRBV30 with TRBJ2-1, with D tentatively TRBD2 (5 bases). Germline V lookup: CDR1 GTSNPN, CDR2 SVGIG (reference sequence). The CDR3 has 15 residues. V dropped 0 bases and J dropped 7 bases, with 16 bases sitting between them. The chain's CDR3 is CAWSVDSAGNNEQFF. DNA for the CDR3: TGTGCCTGGAGTGTAGATTCGGCCGGGAATAATGAGCAGTTCTTC.